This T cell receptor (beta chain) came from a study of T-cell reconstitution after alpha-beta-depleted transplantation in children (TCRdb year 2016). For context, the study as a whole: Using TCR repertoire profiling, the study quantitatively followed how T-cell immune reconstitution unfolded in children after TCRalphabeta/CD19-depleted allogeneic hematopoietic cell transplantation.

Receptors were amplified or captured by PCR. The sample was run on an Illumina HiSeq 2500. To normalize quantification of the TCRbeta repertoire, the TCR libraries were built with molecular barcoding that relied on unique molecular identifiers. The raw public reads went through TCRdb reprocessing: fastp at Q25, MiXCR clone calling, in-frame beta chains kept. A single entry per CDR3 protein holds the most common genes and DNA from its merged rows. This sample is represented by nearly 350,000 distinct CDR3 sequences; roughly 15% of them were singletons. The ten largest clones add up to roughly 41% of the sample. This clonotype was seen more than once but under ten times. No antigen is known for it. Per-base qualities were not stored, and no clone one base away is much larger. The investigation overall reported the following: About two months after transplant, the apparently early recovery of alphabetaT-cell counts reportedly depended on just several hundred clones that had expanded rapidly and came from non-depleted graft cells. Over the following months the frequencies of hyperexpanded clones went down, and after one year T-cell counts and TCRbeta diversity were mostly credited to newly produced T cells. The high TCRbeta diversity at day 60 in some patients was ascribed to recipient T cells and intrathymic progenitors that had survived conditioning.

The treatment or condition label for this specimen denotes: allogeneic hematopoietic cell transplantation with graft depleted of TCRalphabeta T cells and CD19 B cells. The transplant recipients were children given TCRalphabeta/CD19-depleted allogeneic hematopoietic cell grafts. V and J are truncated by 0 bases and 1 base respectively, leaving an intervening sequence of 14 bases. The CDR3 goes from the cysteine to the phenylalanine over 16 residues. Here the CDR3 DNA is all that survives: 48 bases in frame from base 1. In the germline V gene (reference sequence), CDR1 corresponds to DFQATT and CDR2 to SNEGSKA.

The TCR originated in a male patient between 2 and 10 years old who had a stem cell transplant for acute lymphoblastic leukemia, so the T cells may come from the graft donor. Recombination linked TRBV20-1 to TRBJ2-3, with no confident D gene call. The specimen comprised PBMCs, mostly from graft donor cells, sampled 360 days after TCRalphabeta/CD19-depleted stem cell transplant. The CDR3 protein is CSARDTVPIGTDTQYF. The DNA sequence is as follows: TGCAGTGCTAGAGATACGGTGCCTATCGGCACAGATACGCAGTATTTT.